This T cell receptor (beta chain) appears in the sequencing data of a study of blood T cell repertoires in COVID-19. The protocol was immunoSEQ multiplex PCR, while the TCRdb copy is restricted to in-frame clones and leaves out a portion. The profile shows approximately 390,000 clones, more than 75% of them singletons. Germline V gives CDR1 KGHSH, CDR2 LQKENI. V was trimmed by 5 bases and J by 0 bases, leaving 8 bases between them. CDR3 length: 13 residues. Sequencing input: peripheral blood. The rearrangement uses TRBV18 and TRBJ2-7, with TRBD1 as a possible D gene (6 bases). The source is a woman aged 60-75 years with COVID-19, enrolled during active disease. CDR3 amino acids: CASSGGDSYEQYF. For the CDR3, the DNA is TGTGCCAGCTCAGGGGGCGACTCCTACGAGCAGTACTTC.